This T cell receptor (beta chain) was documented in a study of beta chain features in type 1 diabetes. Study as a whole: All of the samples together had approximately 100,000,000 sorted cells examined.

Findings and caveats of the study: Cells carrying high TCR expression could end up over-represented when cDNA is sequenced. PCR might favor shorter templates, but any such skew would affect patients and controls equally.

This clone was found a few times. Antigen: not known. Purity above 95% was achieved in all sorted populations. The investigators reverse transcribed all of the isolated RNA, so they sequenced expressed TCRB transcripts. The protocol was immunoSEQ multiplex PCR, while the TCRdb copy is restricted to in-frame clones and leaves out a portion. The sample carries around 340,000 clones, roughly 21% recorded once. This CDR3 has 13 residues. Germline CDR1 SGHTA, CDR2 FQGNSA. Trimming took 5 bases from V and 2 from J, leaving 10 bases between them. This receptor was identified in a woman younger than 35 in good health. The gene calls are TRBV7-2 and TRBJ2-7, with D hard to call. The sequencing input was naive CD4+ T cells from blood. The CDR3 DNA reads TGTGCCAGCAGCCCTCTAAATACCTACGAGCAGTACTTC. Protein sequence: CASSPLNTYEQYF.